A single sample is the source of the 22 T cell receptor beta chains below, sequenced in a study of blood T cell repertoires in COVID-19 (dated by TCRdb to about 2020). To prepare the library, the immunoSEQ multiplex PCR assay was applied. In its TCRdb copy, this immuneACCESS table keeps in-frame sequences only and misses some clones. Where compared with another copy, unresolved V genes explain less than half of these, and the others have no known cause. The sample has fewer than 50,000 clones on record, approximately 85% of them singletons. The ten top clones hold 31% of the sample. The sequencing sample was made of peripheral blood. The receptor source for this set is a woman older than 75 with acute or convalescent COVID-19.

CDR3 nucleotides: TGTGCCAGCAGCTATGGGACACGGGAAAAACTGTTTTTT. Translating it yields CASSYGTREKLFF. The chain links TRBV11-2 to TRBJ1-4; TRBD1 is a possible D gene (6 bases). The CDR3 runs 13 residues. Trimming cost V 4 bases and J 8 bases, with 11 bases left between them. Germline values: CDR1 SGHAT, CDR2 FQNNGV.

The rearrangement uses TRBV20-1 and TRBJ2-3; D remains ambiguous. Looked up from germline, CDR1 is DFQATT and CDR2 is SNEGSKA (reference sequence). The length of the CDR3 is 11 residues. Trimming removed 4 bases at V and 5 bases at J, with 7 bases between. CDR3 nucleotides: TGCAGTGCTAAGTCGGGAGATACGCAGTATTTT. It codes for CSAKSGDTQYF.

In DNA, the CDR3 is TGTGCCAGCAGCCTACAGGGGACCATGAACACTGAAGCTTTCTTT. Translating gives CASSLQGTMNTEAFF. The chain joins TRBV5-4 to TRBJ1-1; TRBD1 agrees at 7 bases. Germline-derived CDR1 and CDR2 are SGHNT and YYREEE (reference sequence). This CDR3 contains 15 residues. The junction had 6 bases not matched to a gene; V was cut back by 4 bases and J by 0 bases.

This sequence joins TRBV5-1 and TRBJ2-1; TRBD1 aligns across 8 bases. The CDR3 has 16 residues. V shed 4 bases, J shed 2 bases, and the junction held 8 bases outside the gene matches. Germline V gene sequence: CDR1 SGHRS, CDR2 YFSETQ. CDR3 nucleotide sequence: TGCGCCAGCAGCACCGGGGGACAGGTAACCTACAATGAGCAGTTCTTC. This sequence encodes CASSTGGQVTYNEQFF.

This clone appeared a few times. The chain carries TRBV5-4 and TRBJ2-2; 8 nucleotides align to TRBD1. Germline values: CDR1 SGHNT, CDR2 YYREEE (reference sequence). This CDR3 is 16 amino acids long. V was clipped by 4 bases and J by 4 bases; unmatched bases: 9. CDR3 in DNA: TGTGCCAGCAGCCCATGGACAGGGCGAAGCACCGGGGAGCTGTTTTTT. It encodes CASSPWTGRSTGELFF.

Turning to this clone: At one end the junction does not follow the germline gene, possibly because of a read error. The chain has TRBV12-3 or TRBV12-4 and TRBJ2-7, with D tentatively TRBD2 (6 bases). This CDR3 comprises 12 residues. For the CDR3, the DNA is TGTGCCAGCAGTTTAGCGCTTTGGGGGGAGATCTTC. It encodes CASSLALWGEIF.

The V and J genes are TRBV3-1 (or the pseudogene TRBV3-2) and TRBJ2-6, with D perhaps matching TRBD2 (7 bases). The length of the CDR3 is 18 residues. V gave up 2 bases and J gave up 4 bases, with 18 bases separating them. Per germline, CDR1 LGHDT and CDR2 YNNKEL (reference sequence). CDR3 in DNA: TGTGCCAGCAGCCAACAGGGGACTATCTCACTCGGGGCCAACGTCCTGACTTTC. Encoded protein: CASSQQGTISLGANVLTF.

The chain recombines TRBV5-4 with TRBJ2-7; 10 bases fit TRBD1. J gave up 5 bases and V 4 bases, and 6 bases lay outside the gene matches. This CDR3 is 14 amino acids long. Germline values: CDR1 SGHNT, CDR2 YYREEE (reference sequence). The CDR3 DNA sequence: TGTGCCAGCAGCCCCGGGGACAGGGGCCACGAGCAGTACTTC. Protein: CASSPGDRGHEQYF.

Here the CDR3 reads CASSLGRVPRFYEQYF. As DNA, the CDR3 is TGTGCCAGCAGTTTAGGGAGGGTACCGAGGTTCTACGAGCAGTACTTC. V and J are TRBV27 and TRBJ2-7, with 7 nucleotides matching TRBD2. CDR3 length: 16 residues. The germline V gene has CDR1 MNHEY and CDR2 SMNVEV (reference sequence). V was clipped by 2 bases and J by 3 bases; unmatched bases: 10.

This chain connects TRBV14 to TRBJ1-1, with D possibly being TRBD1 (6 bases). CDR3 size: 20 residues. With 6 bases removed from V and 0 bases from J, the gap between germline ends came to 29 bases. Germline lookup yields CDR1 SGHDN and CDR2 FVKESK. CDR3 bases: TGTGCCAGCAGTCCATCCGCAATCGGGGGGCCAGACGGGATGAACACTGAAGCTTTCTTT. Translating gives CASSPSAIGGPDGMNTEAFF.

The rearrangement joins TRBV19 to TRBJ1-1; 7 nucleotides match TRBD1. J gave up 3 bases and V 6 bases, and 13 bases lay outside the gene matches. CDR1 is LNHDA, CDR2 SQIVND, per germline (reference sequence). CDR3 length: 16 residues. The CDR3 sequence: CASRTGLSMRYTEAFF. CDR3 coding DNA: TGTGCCAGTAGGACAGGGCTGTCGATGAGGTACACTGAAGCTTTCTTT.

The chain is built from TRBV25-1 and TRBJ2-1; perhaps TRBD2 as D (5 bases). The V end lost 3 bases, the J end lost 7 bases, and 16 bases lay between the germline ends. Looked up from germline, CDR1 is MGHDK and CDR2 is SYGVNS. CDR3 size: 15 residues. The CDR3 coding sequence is TGTGCCAGCAGTGACGTGCGTCTAGCTGATAATGAGCAGTTCTTC. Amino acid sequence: CASSDVRLADNEQFF.

CDR3 region: CASKSAAISNQPQHF. For the CDR3, the DNA is TGTGCCAGTAAATCAGCAGCGATTAGCAATCAGCCCCAGCATTTT. The V and J genes are TRBV19 and TRBJ1-5; D unclear. With 7 bases removed from V and 0 bases from J, the gap between germline ends came to 13 bases. Germline V gives CDR1 LNHDA, CDR2 SQIVND (reference sequence). The CDR3 runs 15 residues.

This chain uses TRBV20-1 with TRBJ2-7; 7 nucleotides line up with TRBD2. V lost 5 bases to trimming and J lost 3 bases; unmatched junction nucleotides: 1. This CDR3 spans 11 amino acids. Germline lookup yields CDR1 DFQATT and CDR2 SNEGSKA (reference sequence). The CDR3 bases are TGCAGTGCTGGGGGGGTCTACGAGCAGTACTTC. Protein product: CSAGGVYEQYF.

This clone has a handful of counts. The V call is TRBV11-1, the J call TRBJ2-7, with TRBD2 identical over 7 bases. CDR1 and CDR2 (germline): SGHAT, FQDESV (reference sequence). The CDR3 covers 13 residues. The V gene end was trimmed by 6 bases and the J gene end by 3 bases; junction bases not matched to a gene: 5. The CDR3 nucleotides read TGTGCCAGCAGGGCTAGCGGTGTCTACGAGCAGTACTTC. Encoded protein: CASRASGVYEQYF.

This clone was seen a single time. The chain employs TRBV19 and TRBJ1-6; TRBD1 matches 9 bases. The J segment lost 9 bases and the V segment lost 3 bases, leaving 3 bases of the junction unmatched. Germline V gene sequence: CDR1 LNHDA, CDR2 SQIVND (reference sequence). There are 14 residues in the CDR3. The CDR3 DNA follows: TGTGCCAGTAGTATGGGACAGGGCAGTTCACCCCTCCACTTT. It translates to CASSMGQGSSPLHF.

For the CDR3, the DNA is TGTGCCAGCAGCCGAGCCCCGGGACAGGGCCCCTACGAGCAGTACTTC. It is translated as CASSRAPGQGPYEQYF. The chain carries TRBV13 and TRBJ2-7; 9 positions match TRBD1. The germline gives CDR1 PRHDT, CDR2 FYEKMQ (reference sequence). The CDR3 sequence is 16 residues long. V shed 5 bases, J shed 2 bases, and the junction held 10 bases outside the gene matches.

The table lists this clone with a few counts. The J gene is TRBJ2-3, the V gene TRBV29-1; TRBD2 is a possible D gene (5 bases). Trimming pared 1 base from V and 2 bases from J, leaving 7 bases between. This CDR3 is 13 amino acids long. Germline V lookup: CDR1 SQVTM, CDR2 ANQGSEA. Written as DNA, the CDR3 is TGCAGCGTTGAAGGGACTCACACAGATACGCAGTATTTT. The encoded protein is CSVEGTHTDTQYF.

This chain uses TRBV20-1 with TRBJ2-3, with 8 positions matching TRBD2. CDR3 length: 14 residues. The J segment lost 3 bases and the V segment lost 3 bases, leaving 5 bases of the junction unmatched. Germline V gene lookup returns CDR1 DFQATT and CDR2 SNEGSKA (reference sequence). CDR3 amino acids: CSASLAGPTDTQYF. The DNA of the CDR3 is TGCAGTGCTAGTCTAGCGGGCCCAACAGATACGCAGTATTTT.

DNA of the CDR3: TGTGCCAGCAGCCAAGATTGGACGGGGGGACGTGAAAAACTGTTTTTT. Amino acids: CASSQDWTGGREKLFF. The chain has TRBV14 and TRBJ1-4; D might be TRBD1 (5 bases). Germline values: CDR1 SGHDN, CDR2 FVKESK. The CDR3 contains 16 residues. Trimming cost V 0 bases and J 7 bases, with 15 bases left between them.

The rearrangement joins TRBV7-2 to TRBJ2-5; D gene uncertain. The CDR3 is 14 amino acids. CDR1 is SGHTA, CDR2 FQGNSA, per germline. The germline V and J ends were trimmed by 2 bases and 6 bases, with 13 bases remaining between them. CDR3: CASSLLSGSKTQYF. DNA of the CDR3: TGTGCCAGCAGCTTACTGTCAGGCTCGAAGACCCAGTACTTC.

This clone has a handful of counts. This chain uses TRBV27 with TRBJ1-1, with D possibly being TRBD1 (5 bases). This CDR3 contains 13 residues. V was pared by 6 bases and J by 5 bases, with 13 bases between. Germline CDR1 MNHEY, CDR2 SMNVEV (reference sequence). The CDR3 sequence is CASSRDSRTEAFF. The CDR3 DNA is TGTGCCAGCAGCCGTGACAGCAGGACTGAAGCTTTCTTT.